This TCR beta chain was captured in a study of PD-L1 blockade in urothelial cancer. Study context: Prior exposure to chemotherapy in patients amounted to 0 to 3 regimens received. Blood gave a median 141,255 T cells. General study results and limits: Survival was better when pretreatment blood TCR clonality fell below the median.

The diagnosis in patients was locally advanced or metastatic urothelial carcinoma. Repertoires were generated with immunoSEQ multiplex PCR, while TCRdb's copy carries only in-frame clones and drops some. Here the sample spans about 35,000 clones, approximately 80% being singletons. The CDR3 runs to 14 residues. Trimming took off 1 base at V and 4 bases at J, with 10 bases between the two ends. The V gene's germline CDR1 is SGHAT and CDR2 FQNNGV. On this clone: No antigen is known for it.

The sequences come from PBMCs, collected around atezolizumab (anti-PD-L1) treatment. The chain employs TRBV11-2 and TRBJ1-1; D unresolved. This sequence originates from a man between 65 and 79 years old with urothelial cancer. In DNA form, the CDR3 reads TGTGCCAGCAGCTTAGTGGTGGGGAGCACTGAAGCTTTCTTT. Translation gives CASSLVVGSTEAFF.